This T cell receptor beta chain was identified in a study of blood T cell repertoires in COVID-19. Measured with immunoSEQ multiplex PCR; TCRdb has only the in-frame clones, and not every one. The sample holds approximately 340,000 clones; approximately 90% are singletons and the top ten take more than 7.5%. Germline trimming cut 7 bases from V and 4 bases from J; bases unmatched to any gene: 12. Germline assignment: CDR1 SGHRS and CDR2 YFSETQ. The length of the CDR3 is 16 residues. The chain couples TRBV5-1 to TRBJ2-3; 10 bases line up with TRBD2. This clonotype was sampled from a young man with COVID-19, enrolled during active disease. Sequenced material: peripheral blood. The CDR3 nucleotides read TGCGCCAGCGAGCCGGGGGTAGCGGGGGGAGCAGATACGCAGTATTTT. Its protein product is CASEPGVAGGADTQYF.